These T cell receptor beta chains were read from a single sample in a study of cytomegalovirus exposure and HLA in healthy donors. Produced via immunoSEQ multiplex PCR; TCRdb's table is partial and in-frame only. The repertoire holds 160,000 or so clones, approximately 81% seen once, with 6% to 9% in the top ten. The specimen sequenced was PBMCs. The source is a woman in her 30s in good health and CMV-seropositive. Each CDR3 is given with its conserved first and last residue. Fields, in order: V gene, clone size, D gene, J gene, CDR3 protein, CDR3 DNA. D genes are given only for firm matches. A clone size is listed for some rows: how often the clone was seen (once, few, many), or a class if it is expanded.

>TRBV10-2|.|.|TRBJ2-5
CASRRGEGEETQYF
TGCGCCAGCAGAAGAGGTGAAGGGGAAGAGACCCAGTACTTC
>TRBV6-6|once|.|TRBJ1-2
CASSYSRGGYTF
TGTGCCAGCAGTTACTCAAGAGGTGGCTACACCTTC
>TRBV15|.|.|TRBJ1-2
CATSLGQLYGYTF
TGTGCCACCAGTCTAGGACAGCTCTATGGCTACACCTTC
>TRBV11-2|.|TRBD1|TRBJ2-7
CASSRGQGAAYEQYF
TGTGCCAGCAGCCGTGGACAGGGGGCAGCCTACGAGCAGTACTTC
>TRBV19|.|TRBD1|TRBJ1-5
CATETGGNQPQHF
TGTGCCACCGAGACAGGGGGCAATCAGCCCCAGCATTTT
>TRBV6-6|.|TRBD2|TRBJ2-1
CASSYSTSEQFF
TGTGCCAGCAGTTACTCGACTAGCGAGCAGTTCTTC
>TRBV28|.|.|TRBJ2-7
CASSLLPPFSYEQYF
TGTGCCAGCAGCTTGCTCCCCCCGTTCTCCTACGAGCAGTACTTC
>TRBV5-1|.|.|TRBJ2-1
CASSSQGNVFF
TGCGCCAGCAGCTCTCAGGGAAATGTATTCTTC
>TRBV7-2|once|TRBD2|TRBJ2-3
CASSLARWTSGARADTQYF
TGTGCCAGCAGCTTAGCGCGTTGGACTAGCGGGGCGAGGGCAGATACGCAGTATTTT
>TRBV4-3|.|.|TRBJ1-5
CASSQVLGAGNQPQHF
TGCGCCAGCAGCCAAGTTTTGGGGGCTGGTAATCAGCCCCAGCATTTT
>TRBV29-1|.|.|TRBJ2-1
CSVGGVYSNEQFF
TGCAGCGTTGGGGGGGTCTACTCCAATGAGCAGTTCTTC
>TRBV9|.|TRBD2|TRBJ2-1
CASSVGQRGGRYEQFF
TGTGCCAGCAGCGTAGGCCAGCGGGGGGGCCGGTATGAGCAGTTCTTC
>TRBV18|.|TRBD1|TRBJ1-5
CASSPPSQGAGNQPQHF
TGTGCCAGCTCACCACCGTCCCAGGGGGCAGGCAATCAGCCCCAGCATTTT
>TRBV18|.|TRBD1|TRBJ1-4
CASSPDRGYGTNEKLFF
TGTGCCAGCTCACCGGACAGGGGATATGGAACTAATGAAAAACTGTTTTTT
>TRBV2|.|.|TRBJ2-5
CASSESLGGETQYF
TGTGCCAGCAGTGAATCTCTAGGAGGGGAGACCCAGTACTTC
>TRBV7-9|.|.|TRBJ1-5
CASSFSREGEQPQHF
TGTGCCAGCAGCTTCTCCAGGGAGGGGGAGCAGCCCCAGCATTTT
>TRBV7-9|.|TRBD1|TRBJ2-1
CASSADRAPTHNEQFF
TGTGCCAGCAGCGCCGACAGGGCACCTACTCACAATGAGCAGTTCTTC
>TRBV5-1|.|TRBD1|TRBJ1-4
CASSAGTVGGNEKLFF
TGCGCCAGCAGCGCCGGGACAGTTGGCGGTAATGAAAAACTGTTTTTT